The 10 T cell receptor beta chains given below trace back to one sample, sequenced in a study of T-cell memory formation after mild COVID-19. TCRdb itself ran the 5' RACE reads through MiXCR, one entry per CDR3 protein. Of 95,000 to 120,000 distinct CDR3 sequences listed, roughly a sixth are singletons. Source material: PBMCs or a T cell subset sorted from them (not recorded which). Every receptor here comes from a man aged 18-30 years who had mild COVID-19 (a few samples of this study predate the infection). Cell type and time point are not known.

Concerning this clonotype itself: One end of the junction fails to match germline, which may point to a read error. The rearrangement links TRBV7-7 to TRBJ2-5; tentatively, D is TRBD2 (6 bases). The CDR3 loop spans 14 amino acids. Germline V lookup: CDR1 SSHAT, CDR2 FNYEAQ (reference sequence). The chain's CDR3 is CASSLAPSAETQYF. CDR3 nucleotides: TGTGCTAGCAGCTTAGCTCCTAGCGCGGAGACCCAGTACTTC.

This sequence joins TRBV11-2 and TRBJ1-3; D is unresolved. There are 14 residues in the CDR3. CDR1 SGHAT and CDR2 FQNNGV come from the germline V gene. The V and J ends lost 3 bases and 0 bases respectively, with 6 bases between them. CDR3 coding DNA: TGTGCCAGCAGCTTCAGGTCCTCTGGAAACACCATATATTTT. Translated, it gives CASSFRSSGNTIYF.

V and J are TRBV12-3 or TRBV12-4 and TRBJ1-1; D is perhaps TRBD1 (5 bases). CDR3 length: 12 amino acids. The V end lost 6 bases, the J end lost 7 bases, and 12 bases lay between the germline ends. CDR3 sequence: CASRSRDGEAFF. The CDR3, as DNA: TGTGCCAGCAGATCCCGGGACGGTGAAGCTTTCTTT.

This clonotype came up many times. The chain carries TRBV6-2 or TRBV6-3 and TRBJ2-7; unclear D gene. V was clipped by 3 bases and J by 2 bases, with 5 bases between them. CDR3 size: 12 residues. Germline V lookup: CDR1 MNHEY, CDR2 SVGEGT. This chain's CDR3 is CASSYPAYEQYF. For the CDR3, the DNA is TGTGCCAGCAGTTATCCGGCCTACGAGCAGTACTTC.

The CDR3 region has the DNA TGCAGTGCCATCGGACTAGCGGGGCCCCTTAGGCGGAATACGCAGTATTTT. Its translation is CSAIGLAGPLRRNTQYF. This chain uses TRBV20-1 with TRBJ2-3; TRBD2 matches at 12 bases. Germline V CDR1 and CDR2: DFQATT, SNEGSKA (reference sequence). The CDR3 is 17 residues long. V dropped 6 bases and J dropped 7; count of bases not matched to a gene: 17.

The chain employs TRBV9 and TRBJ1-1, with 8 nucleotides matching TRBD1. J lost 6 bases, V lost 0 bases, and 4 bases had no gene match. This CDR3 is 14 amino acids long. Germline CDR1 SGDLS, CDR2 YYNGEE. The CDR3 here is CASSVVDRGSEAFF. The CDR3 region has the DNA TGTGCCAGCAGCGTAGTAGACAGGGGTTCTGAAGCTTTCTTT.

This chain links TRBV5-1 with TRBJ2-5; D gene uncertain. This CDR3 region has 13 residues. V lost 0 bases and J lost 3, with 6 bases in between. Germline values: CDR1 SGHRS, CDR2 YFSETQ. CDR3 protein: CASSLVVEETQYF. For the CDR3, the DNA is TGCGCCAGCAGCTTGGTGGTAGAAGAGACCCAGTACTTC.

This rearrangement joins TRBV10-3 to TRBJ1-1; 12 bases agree with TRBD1. Unmatched junction bases numbered 4, after V lost 7 bases and J lost 1 base. Germline V gives CDR1 ENHRY, CDR2 SYGVKD. This CDR3 comprises 15 residues. Here the CDR3 DNA reads TGTGCCATCAAGGGACAGGGGGCCTCGAACACTGAAGCTTTCTTT. Its protein product is CAIKGQGASNTEAFF.

This chain joins TRBV21-1 and TRBJ2-2. TRBV21-1 constitutes a pseudogene. This CDR3 has 15 amino acids. This CDR3 is CASSKVLGSIGELFF. The CDR3 DNA reads as TGTGCCAGCAGCAAAGTCTTAGGATCAATCGGGGAGCTGTTTTTT.

CDR3 sequence: CASSETGTRYNEQFF. In DNA form, the CDR3 reads TGTGCCAGCAGCGAGACAGGGACCAGGTACAATGAGCAGTTCTTC. The chain uses TRBV9 and TRBJ2-1, with 7 positions matching TRBD1. The V gene's germline CDR1 is SGDLS and CDR2 YYNGEE. The CDR3 is 15 amino acids. V dropped 3 bases and J dropped 4; count of bases not matched to a gene: 7.